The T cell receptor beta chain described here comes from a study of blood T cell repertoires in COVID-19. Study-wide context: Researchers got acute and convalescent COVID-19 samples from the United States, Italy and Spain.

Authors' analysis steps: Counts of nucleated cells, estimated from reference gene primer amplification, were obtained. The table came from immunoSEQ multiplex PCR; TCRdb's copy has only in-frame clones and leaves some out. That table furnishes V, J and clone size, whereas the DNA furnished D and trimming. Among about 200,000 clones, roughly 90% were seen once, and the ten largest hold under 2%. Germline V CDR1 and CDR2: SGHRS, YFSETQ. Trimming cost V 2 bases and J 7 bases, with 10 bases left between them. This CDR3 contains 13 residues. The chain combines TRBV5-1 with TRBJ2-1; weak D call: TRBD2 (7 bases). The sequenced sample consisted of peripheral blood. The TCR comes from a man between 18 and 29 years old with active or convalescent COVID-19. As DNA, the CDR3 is TGCGCCAGCAGCTTCCGGGGGGCGAATGAGCAGTTCTTC. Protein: CASSFRGANEQFF.